Below are 29 T cell receptor beta chains sequenced from a single sample in a study of shared clonotypes between healthy human individuals. Assay: immunoSEQ multiplex PCR; the TCRdb copy retains only in-frame clones and omits some. The table shows around 2.3 million clones, with approximately 96% occurring only once. The sequenced material came from naive CD4+ T cells sorted from blood. The subset: CD45RA+ positively selected. The origin of the receptors is a young man in good health.

This clone was picked up one time. The chain couples TRBV11-1 to TRBJ2-1, with D maybe TRBD2 (6 bases). Trimming cost V 5 bases and J 2 bases, with 16 bases left between them. CDR1 and CDR2 (germline): SGHAT, FQDESV (reference sequence). This CDR3 region has 16 residues. The CDR3 here is CASSHLWGDAYNEQFF. DNA for the CDR3: TGTGCCAGCAGCCACTTATGGGGGGACGCCTACAATGAGCAGTTCTTC.

V gene TRBV7-8 combines with J gene TRBJ1-6; D might be TRBD1 (5 bases). CDR1 is SGHVS and CDR2 is FQNEAQ in the germline V gene. CDR3 length: 18 amino acids. V lost 3 bases to trimming and J lost 7 bases, with 22 bases between them. CDR3 sequence: CASSFGKSGGYVNSPLHF. CDR3 in DNA: TGTGCCAGCAGCTTCGGGAAGTCCGGGGGATATGTCAATTCACCCCTCCACTTT. Drawing the rest from reference TRBV7-8 and TRBJ1-6, the complete variable domain is GAGVSQSPRYKVAKRGQDVALRCDPISGHVSLFWYQQALGQGPEFLTYFQNEAQLDKSGLPSDRFFAERPEGSVSTLKIQRTQQEDSAVYLCASSFGKSGGYVNSPLHFGNGTRLTVT.

This chain links TRBV6-4 with TRBJ2-6; 11 positions match TRBD1. Germline CDR1 MRHNA, CDR2 SNTAGT. V lost 8 bases, J lost 4 bases, and 4 bases stayed unmatched. This CDR3 has 15 amino acids. The CDR3 loop is CASGQGALGANVLTF. The DNA for the CDR3 is TGTGCCAGCGGACAGGGGGCATTAGGGGCCAACGTCCTGACTTTC.

The chain links TRBV6-5 to TRBJ2-7, with TRBD1 matching 7 bases. Germline trimming cut 7 bases from V and 2 bases from J; bases unmatched to any gene: 8. The CDR3 sequence is 14 residues long. Germline assignment: CDR1 MNHEY and CDR2 SVGAGI. CDR3 protein: CASTLRQGPYEQYF. CDR3 DNA sequence: TGTGCCAGCACCCTCCGACAGGGTCCCTACGAGCAGTACTTC.

V usage is TRBV25-1 and J usage is TRBJ2-7; TRBD2 matches at 9 bases. V was clipped by 4 bases and J by 7 bases; unmatched bases: 17. Germline assignment: CDR1 MGHDK and CDR2 SYGVNS. This CDR3 comprises 17 residues. CDR3 sequence: CASSATGASGDLWEQYF. CDR3 coding DNA: TGTGCCAGCAGTGCTACTGGGGCTAGCGGGGATCTCTGGGAGCAGTACTTC.

To note about this clone: Additional DNA sequences in this sample encode the identical CDR3. J is TRBJ2-7 and V is TRBV27; 10 bases are shared with TRBD1. The CDR3 has 14 amino acids. Germline-derived CDR1 and CDR2 are MNHEY and SMNVEV (reference sequence). The V segment lost 2 bases and the J segment 2 bases; nucleotides outside the gene matches: 0. CDR3 sequence: CASSLGTGAYEQYF. The DNA of the CDR3 is TGTGCCAGCAGTTTAGGGACAGGGGCCTACGAGCAGTACTTC.

V gene TRBV30 combines with J gene TRBJ2-5, with 9 bases identical to TRBD2. Trimming removed 1 base from V and 5 bases from J; junction bases left unmatched: 11. Germline CDR1 and CDR2: GTSNPN and SVGIG (reference sequence). CDR3 length: 16 amino acids. CDR3 in amino acids: CAWSARGSGRYETQYF. DNA of the CDR3: TGTGCCTGGAGTGCCCGGGGGAGCGGGAGGTATGAGACCCAGTACTTC.

V and J are TRBV28 and TRBJ2-2, with D hard to call. Trimming took 3 bases from V and 6 from J, leaving 8 bases between them. The CDR3 spans 13 residues. The germline gives CDR1 MDHEN, CDR2 SYDVKM. The CDR3 nucleotides are TGTGCCAGCAGTTTCATCAGATCCGGGGAGCTGTTTTTT. It codes for CASSFIRSGELFF.

The chain links TRBV21-1 to TRBJ2-7; the D segment call TRBD2 is taken from the table without a DNA check. TRBV21-1 is shown as a pseudogene. The CDR3 sequence is 21 residues long. CDR3 DNA sequence: TGTGCCAGCAGCAAAGCGCTAAGGTCCCCCAATTGCGGGAGGGCCTACTACGAGCAGTACTTC. Amino acids: CASSKALRSPNCGRAYYEQYF.

The rearrangement joins TRBV18 to TRBJ2-5, with 7 bases matching TRBD1. The V and J ends lost 2 bases and 4 bases, in that order; junction bases with no gene match: 7. Germline loops: CDR1 KGHSH, CDR2 LQKENI. The CDR3 spans 15 residues. The CDR3 loop is CASSPGTARSETQYF. The CDR3 nucleotides read TGTGCCAGCTCACCAGGGACAGCCAGATCAGAGACCCAGTACTTC.

Notes on this clone: Other DNA sequences within the sample encode an identical CDR3. V and J are TRBV18 and TRBJ1-6; no reliable D call. Germline values: CDR1 KGHSH, CDR2 LQKENI. This CDR3 is 14 amino acids long. V was trimmed by 1 base and J by 10 bases, leaving 11 bases between them. CDR3 protein: CASSPQGEGSPLHF. CDR3 bases: TGTGCCAGCTCACCACAGGGAGAAGGGTCACCCCTCCACTTT.

CDR3 in DNA: TGCGCCAGCAGTGAGTCGAGCGGGACCTATGGCTACACCTTC. Its protein product is CASSESSGTYGYTF. The V call is TRBV10-2, the J call TRBJ1-2, with D possibly TRBD1 on 5 matching bases. The germline V gene has CDR1 WSHSY and CDR2 SAAADI. CDR3 length: 14 amino acids. Deletions cut 0 bases from V and 4 bases from J, with 9 bases between.

This chain uses TRBV4-1 with TRBJ2-3; 8 bases are a match to TRBD2. The length of the CDR3 is 15 residues. From germline, CDR1 is MGHRA and CDR2 YSYEKL. J was trimmed by 2 bases and V by 6 bases; bases with no gene match: 7. CDR3 protein: CASSKAGLVTDTQYF. CDR3 sequence (DNA): TGCGCCAGCAGTAAGGCGGGACTAGTCACAGATACGCAGTATTTT.

V is TRBV28 and J is TRBJ1-5; TRBD1 might be the D (6 bases). From germline, CDR1 is MDHEN and CDR2 SYDVKM. V was cut by 6 bases and J by 4 bases, with 10 bases left in between. The CDR3 extends over 13 amino acids. Written as DNA, the CDR3 is TGTGCCAGCAGACGGGACACAAATCAGCCCCAGCATTTT. It encodes CASRRDTNQPQHF.

V gene TRBV7-2 combines with J gene TRBJ2-1; the D call may be TRBD1 or TRBD2 (8 bases each). This CDR3 is 19 amino acids long. CDR1 SGHTA and CDR2 FQGNSA come from the germline V gene. Between the trimmed V and J ends, which lost 1 base and 6 bases, there was a span of 25 bases. CDR3 region: CASSLVGQAGTRASNEQFF. In nucleotides, the CDR3 is TGTGCCAGCAGCTTAGTGGGACAGGCTGGGACTAGGGCCTCCAATGAGCAGTTCTTC.

This rearrangement joins TRBV10-3 to TRBJ2-3, with 10 bases lining up with TRBD1. J was trimmed by 3 bases and V by 6 bases; bases with no gene match: 6. CDR1 and CDR2 from the germline V gene are ENHRY and SYGVKD. The CDR3 length is 15 residues. Here the CDR3 reads CAIRGTGESTDTQYF. CDR3 sequence (DNA): TGTGCCATCAGGGGGACAGGGGAGTCGACAGATACGCAGTATTTT.

The chain combines TRBV5-1 with TRBJ1-1; 7 bases are shared with TRBD1. The CDR3 sequence is 16 residues long. V dropped 2 bases and J dropped 1; count of bases not matched to a gene: 8. Looked up from germline, CDR1 is SGHRS and CDR2 is YFSETQ. The CDR3 DNA reads TGCGCCAGCAGCTTAGTGACAGGGTTGACGAACACTGAAGCTTTCTTT. Translated, it gives CASSLVTGLTNTEAFF.

The chain has TRBV28 and TRBJ2-7; weak D call: TRBD2 (6 bases). With 1 base removed from V and 2 bases from J, the gap between germline ends came to 21 bases. Germline CDR1 reads MDHEN; CDR2 reads SYDVKM. There are 18 residues in the CDR3. The CDR3 sequence is CASSLSARTTSIPYEQYF. CDR3 nucleotides: TGTGCCAGCAGTTTATCGGCTCGGACTACATCCATACCCTACGAGCAGTACTTC.

V and J are TRBV5-1 and TRBJ1-5, with 9 bases identical to TRBD1. The length of the CDR3 is 14 residues. Germline trimming cut 4 bases from V and 6 bases from J; bases unmatched to any gene: 5. Germline CDR1 SGHRS, CDR2 YFSETQ. The CDR3 protein is CASSPRTGVQPQHF. The CDR3 DNA is TGCGCCAGCAGCCCACGGACAGGGGTTCAGCCCCAGCATTTT.

J is TRBJ2-7 and V is TRBV18; weak D call: TRBD1 (6 bases). The CDR3 is made up of 13 amino acids. Per germline, CDR1 KGHSH and CDR2 LQKENI. V lost 4 bases to trimming and J lost 5 bases, with 12 bases between them. The CDR3 DNA is TGTGCCAGCTCACAAAACAGGGTAGACGAGCAGTACTTC. Translating gives CASSQNRVDEQYF.

This clone appeared a single time. The chain uses TRBV27 and TRBJ2-3; possible D gene TRBD1, 6 bases. This CDR3 is 15 amino acids long. V was clipped by 5 bases and J by 0 bases, with 12 bases between them. Germline CDR1 and CDR2: MNHEY and SMNVEV (reference sequence). CDR3 bases: TGTGCCAGCAGTCTCTGGGGGCGCAGCACAGATACGCAGTATTTT. It codes for CASSLWGRSTDTQYF.

V usage is TRBV2 and J usage is TRBJ2-2, with D perhaps matching TRBD2 (6 bases). Germline V gene data show CDR1 as SNHLY and CDR2 as FYNNEI. V was clipped by 1 base and J by 4 bases, with 7 bases between them. This CDR3 region has 14 residues. The CDR3 nucleotides are TGTGCCAGCAGTGAAGGCGGGACCACCGGGGAGCTGTTTTTT. Translating it yields CASSEGGTTGELFF.

CDR3: CAISPGLAGETQYF. For the CDR3, the DNA is TGTGCCATCAGTCCGGGACTAGCGGGAGAGACCCAGTACTTC. This chain uses TRBV10-3 with TRBJ2-5, with 12 bases fitting TRBD2. V lost 5 bases and J lost 4; bases outside the gene matches: 2. Germline CDR1 reads ENHRY; CDR2 reads SYGVKD. The CDR3 spans 14 residues.

The chain couples TRBV25-1 to TRBJ1-3; the D gene is possibly TRBD1 (5 bases). Trimming took off 3 bases at V and 3 bases at J, with 12 bases between the two ends. The CDR3 sequence is 15 residues long. Germline V lookup: CDR1 MGHDK, CDR2 SYGVNS. The CDR3 DNA sequence: TGTGCCAGCAGTGAGGCGGGACCGAATGGAAACACCATATATTTT. Protein product: CASSEAGPNGNTIYF.

The V gene is TRBV5-6, the J gene TRBJ2-2; the D call may be TRBD1 or TRBD2 (5 bases each). CDR1 is SGHDT, CDR2 YYEEEE, per germline. Trimming cost V 4 bases and J 0 bases, with 16 bases left between them. CDR3 length equals 17 residues. The CDR3 region has the DNA TGTGCCAGCAGCCTAGGTGGGGGTAGAACGAACACCGGGGAGCTGTTTTTT. Protein sequence: CASSLGGGRTNTGELFF.

The CDR3 coding sequence is TGTGCCAGCAGTCCCAGTCAAGTAAACACCATATATTTT. This sequence encodes CASSPSQVNTIYF. This chain connects TRBV7-2 to TRBJ1-3; no clear D gene. This CDR3 comprises 13 residues. Germline loops: CDR1 SGHTA, CDR2 FQGNSA. The V end lost 6 bases, the J end lost 6 bases, and 12 bases lay between the germline ends.

CDR3 DNA: TGTGCCATCAGTACAGGGGGCGATTTCTACAATGAGCAGTTCTTC. This gives the protein CAISTGGDFYNEQFF. The gene calls are TRBV10-3 and TRBJ2-1, with 9 positions matching TRBD1. The CDR3 sequence is 15 residues long. The germline V gene has CDR1 ENHRY and CDR2 SYGVKD. The J segment lost 3 bases and the V segment lost 5 bases, leaving 5 bases of the junction unmatched.

With regard to this clone: The junction does not match germline at one end; this may be a read error. This chain connects TRBV7-7 to TRBJ2-5, with D maybe TRBD1 (5 bases). The length of the CDR3 is 13 residues. The germline gives CDR1 SSHAT, CDR2 FNYEAQ (reference sequence). The CDR3 nucleotides are TGTGCTAGCAGCCAGGCCAGGGCCGAGACCCAGTACTTC. This sequence encodes CASSQARAETQYF.

J is TRBJ1-4 and V is TRBV2; D gene uncertain. CDR1 and CDR2 from the germline V gene are SNHLY and FYNNEI. V was pared by 2 bases and J by 14 bases, with 9 bases between. This CDR3 has 11 residues. The CDR3 here is CASSESGVLFF. CDR3 DNA sequence: TGTGCCAGCAGTGAAAGTGGGGTGCTGTTTTTT. Combining the CDR3 with reference TRBV2 and TRBJ1-4 gives the whole variable domain EPEVTQTPSHQVTQMGQEVILRCVPISNHLYFYWYRQILGQKVEFLVSFYNNEISEKSEIFDDQFSVERPDGSNFTLKIRSTKLEDSAMYFCASSESGVLFFGSGTQLSVL.